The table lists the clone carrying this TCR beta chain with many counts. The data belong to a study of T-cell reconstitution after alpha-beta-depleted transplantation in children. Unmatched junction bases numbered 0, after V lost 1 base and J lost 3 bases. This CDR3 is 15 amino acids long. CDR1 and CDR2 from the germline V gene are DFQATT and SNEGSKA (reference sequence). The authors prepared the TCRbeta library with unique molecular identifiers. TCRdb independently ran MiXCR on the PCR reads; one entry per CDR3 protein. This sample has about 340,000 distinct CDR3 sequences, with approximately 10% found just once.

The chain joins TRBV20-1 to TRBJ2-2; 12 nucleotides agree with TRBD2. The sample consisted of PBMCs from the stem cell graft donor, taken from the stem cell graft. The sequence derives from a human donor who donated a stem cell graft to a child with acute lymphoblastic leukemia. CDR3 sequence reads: CSARASGRDTGELFF. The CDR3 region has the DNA TGCAGTGCTAGAGCTAGCGGGAGGGACACCGGGGAGCTGTTTTTT.